This entry features one T cell receptor beta chain sequence. This sample is drawn from a study of blood T cell repertoires in COVID-19. The wider study: Collection of acute and convalescent COVID-19 samples took place in the United States, Italy and Spain.

V lost 11 bases and J 16 bases, leaving 23 bases between the germline ends. Germline assignment: CDR1 SEHNR and CDR2 FQNEAQ (reference sequence). The length of the CDR3 is 12 residues. The method was immunoSEQ multiplex PCR; TCRdb's version includes in-frame clones alone and lacks a portion of them. Among tens of thousands of clones listed, over 80% were seen once. The genes are TRBV7-9 and TRBJ1-4, with D possibly TRBD1 on 5 matching bases. This clonotype was obtained from a woman aged 55-70 years with acute or convalescent COVID-19. Sequencing was carried out using peripheral blood. The CDR3 bases are TGTGCCGCCCTAGTAACAGGAGGGGAAAAGTTTTTT. Its translation is CAALVTGGEKFF.